These T cell receptor beta chains were read from a single sample in a study of T-cell reconstitution after alpha-beta-depleted transplantation in children. TCRdb reprocessed the PCR reads with MiXCR, giving one entry per CDR3 protein. The profile shows about 440,000 distinct CDR3 sequences, roughly 44% of them singletons. The source was PBMCs, collected before TCRalphabeta/CD19-depleted stem cell transplant. The receptor source for this set is a girl aged 2 to 9 with aplastic anemia, due to receive a stem cell transplant. Both conserved end residues are trimmed from each CDR3. Fields, in order: CDR3 protein, V gene, clone size, J gene. Size values are once, few and many counts, or a class for expanded clones, and some rows have none.

ASSQESVAGTQY,TRBV4-2,.,TRBJ2-5
ASSSGLVEFGDTQY,TRBV12-3/TRBV12-4,.,TRBJ2-3
ASSITAGGAGLEQF,TRBV19,few,TRBJ2-1
SALLQETQY,TRBV20-1,many,TRBJ2-5
SARDRGALGTEAF,TRBV20-1,.,TRBJ1-1
SFSKAGVNTGELF,TRBV29-1,few,TRBJ2-2
ASSLVSGRAGEQY,TRBV5-1,.,TRBJ2-7
ASSFARVSETQY,TRBV7-2,.,TRBJ2-5
SALPSGNEQF,TRBV20-1,.,TRBJ2-1
ASSLGRRGQPQH,TRBV5-6,.,TRBJ1-5
SVDGQGVGDTQY,TRBV29-1,.,TRBJ2-3
SASLPRVGSSYNSPLH,TRBV20-1,.,TRBJ1-6
ASSLGGNYNEQF,TRBV28,many,TRBJ2-1
ASSLWGGANTGELF,TRBV7-6,.,TRBJ2-2
ASGSHGLAETQY,TRBV27,few,TRBJ2-5
ASSPTPQWAGELF,TRBV12-3/TRBV12-4,.,TRBJ2-2
ASSSSGALTDTQY,TRBV7-2,.,TRBJ2-3
ASSQDVASASEQY,TRBV4-3,many,TRBJ2-7
ASRLSRGVTGELF,TRBV5-6,many,TRBJ2-2
ASSPVDRRADTQY,TRBV12-3/TRBV12-4,.,TRBJ2-3
SVVGRGGAKNIQY,TRBV29-1,.,TRBJ2-4
ASSMGTGYATNEKLF,TRBV19,.,TRBJ1-4
ASSYSRGRILVRTEAF,TRBV6-5,few,TRBJ1-1
ASSYMASGANEQF,TRBV6-5,.,TRBJ2-1
ASRGGVSTGFRRTDTQY,TRBV2,many,TRBJ2-3
ASSDRDNSYEQY,TRBV7-9,many,TRBJ2-7
SAGQPGLDYNEQF,TRBV20-1,once,TRBJ2-1
ASSLGTTLRKTQY,TRBV12-3/TRBV12-4,many,TRBJ2-5
ASRSKGGITEAF,TRBV12-3/TRBV12-4,many,TRBJ1-1
ASSPRPAPLGNEQF,TRBV27,.,TRBJ2-1
ASSQDKAGFLLGSTDTQY,TRBV4-1,few,TRBJ2-3
SAGDSMNSNQPQH,TRBV20-1,many,TRBJ1-5
ASSRGPTENYEQY,TRBV21-1,.,TRBJ2-7
ASSQDTPAGVYDEQF,TRBV4-1,.,TRBJ2-1
AWRPGVNTGELF,TRBV30,.,TRBJ2-2
ASSSHRGEDTQY,TRBV12-3/TRBV12-4,once,TRBJ2-3
SASPPPRDQETQY,TRBV20-1,.,TRBJ2-5
ASSTFLEKDPGQGKETQY,TRBV12-3/TRBV12-4,many,TRBJ2-5
ASSLETEANYGYT,TRBV5-1,few,TRBJ1-2
SVGIGGEQF,TRBV29-1,.,TRBJ2-1
SASPGRYGYT,TRBV20-1,.,TRBJ1-2
ASRRAGSADTQY,TRBV7-2,many,TRBJ2-3
ASSEAPDRGGQPQH,TRBV6-1,many,TRBJ1-5